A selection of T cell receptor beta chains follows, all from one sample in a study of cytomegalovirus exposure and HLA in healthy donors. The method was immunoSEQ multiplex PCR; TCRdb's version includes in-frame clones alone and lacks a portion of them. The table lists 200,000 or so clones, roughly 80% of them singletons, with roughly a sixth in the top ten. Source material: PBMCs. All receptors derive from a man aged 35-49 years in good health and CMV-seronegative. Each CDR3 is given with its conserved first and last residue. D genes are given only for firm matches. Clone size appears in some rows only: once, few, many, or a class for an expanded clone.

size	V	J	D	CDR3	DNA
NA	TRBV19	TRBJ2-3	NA	CASSVTGIYTDTQYF	TGTGCCAGTAGTGTCACCGGGATTTACACAGATACGCAGTATTTT
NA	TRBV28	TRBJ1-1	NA	CASNLQKNTEAFF	TGTGCCAGCAATTTACAGAAAAACACTGAAGCTTTCTTT
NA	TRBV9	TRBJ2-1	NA	CASSVVSSYNEQFF	TGTGCCAGCAGCGTAGTGAGTTCCTACAATGAGCAGTTCTTC
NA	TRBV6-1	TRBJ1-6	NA	CASSERGANSPLHF	TGTGCCAGCAGTGAACGGGGGGCTAATTCACCCCTCCACTTT
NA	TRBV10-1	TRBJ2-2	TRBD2	CASSYSGRAGGELFF	TGCGCCAGCAGCTATAGCGGGAGGGCCGGCGGGGAGCTGTTTTTT
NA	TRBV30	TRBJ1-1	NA	CAWVSAEAFF	TGTGCCTGGGTGTCCGCTGAAGCTTTCTTT
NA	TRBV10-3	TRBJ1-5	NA	CAISESGSGQPQHF	TGTGCCATCAGTGAGTCTGGGTCGGGTCAGCCCCAGCATTTT
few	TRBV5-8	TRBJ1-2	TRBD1	CASSLGDREAGYTF	TGTGCCAGCAGCTTAGGCGACAGGGAGGCTGGCTACACCTTC
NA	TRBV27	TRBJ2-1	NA	CASSLGGPYNEQFF	TGTGCCAGCAGTTTGGGGGGGCCCTACAATGAGCAGTTCTTC
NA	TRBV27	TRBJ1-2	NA	CASSLTGSPNYGYTF	TGTGCCAGCAGTTTAACGGGGAGCCCTAACTATGGCTACACCTTC
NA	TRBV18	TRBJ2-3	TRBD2	CASSPPPGLAGTSTDTQYF	TGTGCCAGCTCACCACCTCCGGGACTAGCGGGGACTAGCACAGATACGCAGTATTTT
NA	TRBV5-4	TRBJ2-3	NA	CASSSGLRRTDTQYF	TGTGCCAGCAGCTCAGGACTAAGGAGGACAGATACGCAGTATTTT
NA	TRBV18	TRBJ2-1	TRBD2	CASSPPSGNEQFF	TGTGCCAGCTCACCCCCTAGCGGCAATGAGCAGTTCTTC
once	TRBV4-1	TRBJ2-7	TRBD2	CASSQGASGAIYEQYF	TGCGCCAGCAGCCAAGGGGCTAGCGGGGCAATCTACGAGCAGTACTTC
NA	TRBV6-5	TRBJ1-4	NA	CASSYSPYLSGKLFF	TGTGCCAGCAGTTACTCCCCCTACCTGTCAGGAAAACTGTTTTTT
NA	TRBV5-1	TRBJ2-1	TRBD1	CASSKTGGSGYNEQFF	TGCGCCAGCAGCAAGACAGGGGGCAGCGGCTACAATGAGCAGTTCTTC
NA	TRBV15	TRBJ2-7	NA	CATSRDRTRTYEQYF	TGTGCCACCAGCAGAGACAGGACAAGAACCTACGAGCAGTACTTC
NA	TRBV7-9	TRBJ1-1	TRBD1	CASRGQGSEAFF	TGTGCCAGCAGAGGACAGGGGTCTGAAGCTTTCTTT
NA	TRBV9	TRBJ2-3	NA	CASSPTLPSGGQGGTQYF	TGTGCCAGCAGCCCCACCCTCCCTAGCGGGGGACAGGGGGGGACGCAGTATTTT
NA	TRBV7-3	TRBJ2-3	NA	CASSTLLGTDTQYF	TGTGCCAGCAGCACCCTATTGGGCACAGATACGCAGTATTTT
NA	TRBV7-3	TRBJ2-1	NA	CASSLTAILAANEQFF	TGTGCCAGCAGCTTAACCGCAATATTAGCGGCGAACGAGCAGTTCTTC
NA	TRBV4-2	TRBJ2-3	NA	CASSQRLTDTQYF	TGTGCCAGCAGCCAGCGACTCACAGATACGCAGTATTTT
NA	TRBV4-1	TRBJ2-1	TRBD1	CASSLDRANEQFF	TGCGCCAGCAGCTTGGACAGGGCGAATGAGCAGTTCTTC
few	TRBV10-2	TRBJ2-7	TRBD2	CASRGLADSYEQYF	TGCGCCAGCAGAGGACTAGCGGACTCCTACGAGCAGTACTTC
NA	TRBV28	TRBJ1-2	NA	CASRYPGGYTF	TGTGCCAGCAGATACCCGGGAGGCTACACCTTC
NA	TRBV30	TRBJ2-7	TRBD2	CAWTRSGTSYEQYF	TGTGCCTGGACCCGTAGCGGGACCTCCTACGAGCAGTACTTC
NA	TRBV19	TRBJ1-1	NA	CASSPPGIMNTEAFF	TGTGCCAGTAGTCCCCCGGGAATCATGAACACTGAAGCTTTCTTT
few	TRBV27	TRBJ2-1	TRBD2	CASNFPGGRQFF	TGTGCCAGTAACTTTCCCGGGGGGAGGCAGTTCTTC